This T cell receptor (beta chain) is drawn from a study of OX40 agonist ivuxolimab in advanced cancers. A note on the overall study: Ivuxolimab was an agonistic, fully human IgG2 monoclonal antibody directed against OX40 (CD134), a costimulatory receptor. Prior anti-PD-1, anti-PD-L1 or anti-CTLA-4 therapy was permitted, and roughly two fifths of dose-escalation patients had received checkpoint inhibitors. Partial responses were achieved by three dose-escalation patients, of whom one had hepatocellular carcinoma and two had cutaneous melanoma. Of the roughly 54 patients in dose escalation, 19 had hepatocellular carcinoma, some 15 had melanoma, 9 had renal cell carcinoma and 9 had head and neck cancer. The paper reports the monotherapy dose-escalation portion (N of about 51 patients) of the phase I ivuxolimab trial. The purpose of peripheral TCRbeta sequencing was to test whether ivuxolimab changed TCR sequence diversity and led to clonal T-cell expansion. Intravenous ivuxolimab was administered to patients every 2 weeks at six dose levels: 0.01, 0.1, 0.3, 1.5, 3 and 10 mg/kg. In the dose-escalation cohort, 82.7% of patients were male, and the mean age was roughly 60 years with a range of roughly 20 to 80.

For this clone: Its antigen is unknown. No much larger clone exists at a distance of one base, and base qualities are not known.

Genomic DNA was isolated from the sorted cells so that the TCRbeta CDR3 region could be sequenced. TCRbeta CDR3 regions were sequenced using the immunoSEQ Assay. The clones in this table, taken by TCRdb from immuneACCESS, are in-frame only. Not every clone is retained; where verified, under half of the shortfall comes from an unresolved V gene, and the cause of the rest is unknown. This sample holds roughly 60,000 clones; 91% were observed only once. The top ten constitute around 15% of the sample. Patients with a history of autoimmune disease or receiving systemic immunosuppression were excluded from the trial. Peripheral blood for TCR sequencing was collected from all dose cohorts at baseline, on cycle 4 day 1, and on cycle 7 day 1. Samples were obtained from an open-label, multicenter, first-in-human phase I dose-escalation trial of ivuxolimab. Adults with locally advanced or metastatic melanoma, renal cell carcinoma, hepatocellular carcinoma or head and neck squamous cell carcinoma were enrolled in the trial. Before TCR sequencing, CD4+ T cells and CD8+ T cells from peripheral blood were sorted into separate populations.

Overall study outcomes, separate from this receptor: On average, CD8+ T cells showed more expanded clones than CD4+ T cells after ivuxolimab. Low levels of normalized T-cell clonal expansion were also seen in some patients who did not respond. In partial responders in the 0.1-3.0 mg/kg groups, normalized peripheral clonal expansion was found to be among the lowest, especially among CD8+ T cells. The antigen specificity of the peripheral T cells that underwent clonal expansion was not determined. At doses of 0.1 to 3.0 mg/kg, clonal expansion of both CD4+ and CD8+ blood T cells was observed from baseline to week 6.

At the junction V is shortened by 8 bases and J by 3 bases, with 6 bases in between. The CDR3 holds 11 amino acids from the cysteine to the phenylalanine. Of the read, only the CDR3 DNA is kept; its 33 bases are in frame from base 1. The germline V gene supplies CDR1 KGHSH and CDR2 LQKENI. The rearranged chain carries TRBV18 and TRBJ2-3; the D gene is not confidently resolved. The origin of this receptor is an adult with an advanced solid tumor such as melanoma, head and neck, liver or kidney cancer. The starting material was CD4+ or CD8+ T cells sorted from blood, obtained in a trial of the OX40 agonist ivuxolimab. The CDR3 reads as follows: CASQRTDTQYF. In nucleotide form, the sequence is TGTGCCAGCCAACGGACAGATACGCAGTATTTT.